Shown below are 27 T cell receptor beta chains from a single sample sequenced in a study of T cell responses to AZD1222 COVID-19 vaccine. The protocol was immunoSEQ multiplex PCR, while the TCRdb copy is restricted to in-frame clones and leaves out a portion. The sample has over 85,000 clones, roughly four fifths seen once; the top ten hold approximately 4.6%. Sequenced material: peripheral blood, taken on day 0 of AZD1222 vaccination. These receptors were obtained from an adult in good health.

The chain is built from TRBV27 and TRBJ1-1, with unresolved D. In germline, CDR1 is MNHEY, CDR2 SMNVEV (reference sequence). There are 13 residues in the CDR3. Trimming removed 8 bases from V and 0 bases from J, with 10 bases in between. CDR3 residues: CASRVTVNTEAFF. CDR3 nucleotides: TGTGCCAGCCGAGTTACAGTGAACACTGAAGCTTTCTTT.

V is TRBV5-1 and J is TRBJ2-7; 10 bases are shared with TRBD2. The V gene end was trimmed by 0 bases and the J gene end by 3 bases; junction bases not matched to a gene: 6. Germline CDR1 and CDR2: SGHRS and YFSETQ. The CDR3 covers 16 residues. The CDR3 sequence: CASSLEASGSYYEQYF. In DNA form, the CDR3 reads TGCGCCAGCAGCTTGGAGGCTAGCGGGAGCTACTACGAGCAGTACTTC.

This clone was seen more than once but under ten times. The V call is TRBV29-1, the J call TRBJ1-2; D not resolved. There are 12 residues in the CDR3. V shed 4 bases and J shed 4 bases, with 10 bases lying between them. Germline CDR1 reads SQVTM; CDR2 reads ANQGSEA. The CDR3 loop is CSVGGSGYGYTF. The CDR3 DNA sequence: TGCAGCGTTGGGGGATCGGGCTATGGCTACACCTTC. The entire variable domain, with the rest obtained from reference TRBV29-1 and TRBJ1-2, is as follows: SAVISQKPSRDICQRGTSLTIQCQVDSQVTMMFWYRQQPGQSLTLIATANQGSEATYESGFVIDKFPISRPNLTFSTLTVSNMSPEDSSIYLCSVGGSGYGYTFGSGTRLTVV.

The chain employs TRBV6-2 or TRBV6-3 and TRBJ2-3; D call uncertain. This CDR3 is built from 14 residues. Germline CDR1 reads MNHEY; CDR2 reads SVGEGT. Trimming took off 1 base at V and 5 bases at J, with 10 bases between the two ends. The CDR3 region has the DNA TGTGCCAGCAGTTACTTCAAGGCCCAAGATACGCAGTATTTT. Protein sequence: CASSYFKAQDTQYF.

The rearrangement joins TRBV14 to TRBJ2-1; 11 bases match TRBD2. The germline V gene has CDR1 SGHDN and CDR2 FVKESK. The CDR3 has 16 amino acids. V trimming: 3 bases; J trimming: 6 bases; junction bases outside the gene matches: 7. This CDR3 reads CASSHGVAGGFNEQFF. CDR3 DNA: TGTGCCAGCAGCCACGGGGTAGCGGGAGGGTTCAATGAGCAGTTCTTC.

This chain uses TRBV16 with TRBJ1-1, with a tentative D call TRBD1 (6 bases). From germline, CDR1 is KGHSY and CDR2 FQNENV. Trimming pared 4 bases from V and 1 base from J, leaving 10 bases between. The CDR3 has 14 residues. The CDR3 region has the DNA TGTGCCAGCAGCCTTCAGGGGTCGAACACTGAAGCTTTCTTT. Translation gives CASSLQGSNTEAFF.

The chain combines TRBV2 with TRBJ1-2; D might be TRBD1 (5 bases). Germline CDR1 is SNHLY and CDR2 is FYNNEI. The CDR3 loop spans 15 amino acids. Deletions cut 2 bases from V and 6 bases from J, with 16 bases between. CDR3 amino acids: CASSEIVQGGHGYTF. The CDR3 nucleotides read TGTGCCAGCAGTGAAATTGTTCAGGGAGGGCATGGCTACACCTTC.

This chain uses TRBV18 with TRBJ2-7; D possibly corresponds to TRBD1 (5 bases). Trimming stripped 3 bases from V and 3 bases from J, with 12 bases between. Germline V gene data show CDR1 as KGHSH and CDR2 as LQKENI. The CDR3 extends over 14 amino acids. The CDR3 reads CASSPAGLNYEQYF. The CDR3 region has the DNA TGTGCCAGCTCACCGGCAGGGCTAAACTACGAGCAGTACTTC. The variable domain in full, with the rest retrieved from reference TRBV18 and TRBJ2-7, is NAGVMQNPRHLVRRRGQEARLRCSPMKGHSHVYWYRQLPEEGLKFMVYLQKENIIDESGMPKERFSAEFPKEGPSILRIQQVVRGDSAAYFCASSPAGLNYEQYFGPGTRLTVT.

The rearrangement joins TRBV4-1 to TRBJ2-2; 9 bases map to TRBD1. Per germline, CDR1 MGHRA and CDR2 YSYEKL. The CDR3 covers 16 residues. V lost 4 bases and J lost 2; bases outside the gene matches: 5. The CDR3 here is CASSRGQGGNTGELFF. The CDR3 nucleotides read TGCGCCAGCAGCCGGGGACAGGGTGGAAACACCGGGGAGCTGTTTTTT.

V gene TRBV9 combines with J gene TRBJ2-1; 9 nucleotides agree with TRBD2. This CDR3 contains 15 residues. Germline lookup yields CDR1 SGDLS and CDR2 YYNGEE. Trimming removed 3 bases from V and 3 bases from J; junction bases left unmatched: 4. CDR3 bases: TGTGCCAGCAGCGCGACTAGCGGAGTCTACAATGAGCAGTTCTTC. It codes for CASSATSGVYNEQFF.

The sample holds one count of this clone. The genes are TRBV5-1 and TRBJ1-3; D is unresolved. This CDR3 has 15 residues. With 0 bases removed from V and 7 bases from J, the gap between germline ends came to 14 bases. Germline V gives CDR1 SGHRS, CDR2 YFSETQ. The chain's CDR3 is CASSLETPGRNTIYF. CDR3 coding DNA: TGCGCCAGCAGCTTGGAGACGCCGGGCCGGAACACCATATATTTT.

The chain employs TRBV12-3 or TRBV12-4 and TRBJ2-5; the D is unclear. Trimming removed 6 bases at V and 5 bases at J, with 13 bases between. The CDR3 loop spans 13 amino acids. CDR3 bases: TGTGCCAGCAGATCGACACTGGGGGAGACCCAGTACTTC. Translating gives CASRSTLGETQYF.

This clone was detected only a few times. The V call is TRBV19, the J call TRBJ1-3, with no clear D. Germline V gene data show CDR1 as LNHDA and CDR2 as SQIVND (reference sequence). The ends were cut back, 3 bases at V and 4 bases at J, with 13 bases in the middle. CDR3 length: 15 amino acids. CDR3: CASSIGGGTGNTIYF. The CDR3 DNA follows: TGTGCCAGTAGTATCGGCGGAGGAACCGGAAACACCATATATTTT.

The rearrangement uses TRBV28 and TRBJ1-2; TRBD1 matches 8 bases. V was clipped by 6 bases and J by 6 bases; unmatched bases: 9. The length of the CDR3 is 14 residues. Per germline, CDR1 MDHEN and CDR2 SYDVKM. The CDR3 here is CASSGQGRFDGYTF. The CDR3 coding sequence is TGTGCCAGCAGCGGACAGGGTCGATTTGATGGCTACACCTTC.

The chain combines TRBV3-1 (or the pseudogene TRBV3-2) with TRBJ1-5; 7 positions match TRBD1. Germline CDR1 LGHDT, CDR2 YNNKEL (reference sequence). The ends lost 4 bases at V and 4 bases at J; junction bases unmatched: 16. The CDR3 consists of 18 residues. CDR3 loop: CASSLRWDRRFINQPQHF. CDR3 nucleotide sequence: TGTGCCAGCAGCCTCCGATGGGACAGACGTTTTATAAATCAGCCCCAGCATTTT.

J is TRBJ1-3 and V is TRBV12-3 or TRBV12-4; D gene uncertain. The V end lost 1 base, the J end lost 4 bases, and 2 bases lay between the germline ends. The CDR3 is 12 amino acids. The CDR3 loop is CASSLVGNTIYF. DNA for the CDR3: TGTGCCAGCAGTTTAGTCGGAAACACCATATATTTT.

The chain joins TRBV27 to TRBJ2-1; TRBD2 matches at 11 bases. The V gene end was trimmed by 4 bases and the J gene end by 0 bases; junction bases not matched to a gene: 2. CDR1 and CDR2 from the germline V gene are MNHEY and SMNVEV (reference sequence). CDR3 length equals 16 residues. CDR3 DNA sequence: TGTGCCAGCAGTTCGCTAGCGGGGGGCTCCTACAATGAGCAGTTCTTC. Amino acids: CASSSLAGGSYNEQFF.

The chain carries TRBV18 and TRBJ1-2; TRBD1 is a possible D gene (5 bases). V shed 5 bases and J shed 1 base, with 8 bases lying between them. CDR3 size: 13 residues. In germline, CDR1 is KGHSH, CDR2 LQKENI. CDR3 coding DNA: TGTGCCAGCTCATTAGGGGATAACTATGGCTACACCTTC. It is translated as CASSLGDNYGYTF.

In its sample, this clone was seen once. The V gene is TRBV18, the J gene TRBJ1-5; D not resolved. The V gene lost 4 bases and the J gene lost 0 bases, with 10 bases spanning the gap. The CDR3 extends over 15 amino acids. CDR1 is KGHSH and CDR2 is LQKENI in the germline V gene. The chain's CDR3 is CASSQDANSNQPQHF. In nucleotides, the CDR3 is TGTGCCAGCTCACAGGACGCCAATAGCAATCAGCCCCAGCATTTT.

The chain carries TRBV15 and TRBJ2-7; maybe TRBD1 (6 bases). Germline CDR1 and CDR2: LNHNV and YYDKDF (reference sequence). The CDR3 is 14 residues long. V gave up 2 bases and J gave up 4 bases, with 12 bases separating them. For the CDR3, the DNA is TGTGCCACCAGCAGACAAAGAACAGGGTACGAGCAGTACTTC. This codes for CATSRQRTGYEQYF.

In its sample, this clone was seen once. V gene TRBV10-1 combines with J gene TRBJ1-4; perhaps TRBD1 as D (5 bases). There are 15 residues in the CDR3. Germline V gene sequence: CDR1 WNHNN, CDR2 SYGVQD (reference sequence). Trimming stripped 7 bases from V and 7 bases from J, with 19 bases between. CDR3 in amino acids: CASTDPAGVFEKLFF. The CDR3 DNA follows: TGCGCCAGCACCGATCCTGCGGGGGTCTTTGAAAAACTGTTTTTT.

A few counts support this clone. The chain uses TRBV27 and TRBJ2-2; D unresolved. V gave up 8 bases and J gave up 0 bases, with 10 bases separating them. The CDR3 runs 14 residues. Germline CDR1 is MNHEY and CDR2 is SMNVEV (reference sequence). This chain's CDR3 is CASALWANTGELFF. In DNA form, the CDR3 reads TGTGCCAGCGCCCTATGGGCGAACACCGGGGAGCTGTTTTTT.

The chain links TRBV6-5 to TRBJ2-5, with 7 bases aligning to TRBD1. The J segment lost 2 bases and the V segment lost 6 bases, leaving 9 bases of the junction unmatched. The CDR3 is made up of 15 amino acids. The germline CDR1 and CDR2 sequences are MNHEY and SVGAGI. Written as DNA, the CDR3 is TGTGCCAGCAGCTTTACACAGGGGCGGCAAGAGACCCAGTACTTC. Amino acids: CASSFTQGRQETQYF.

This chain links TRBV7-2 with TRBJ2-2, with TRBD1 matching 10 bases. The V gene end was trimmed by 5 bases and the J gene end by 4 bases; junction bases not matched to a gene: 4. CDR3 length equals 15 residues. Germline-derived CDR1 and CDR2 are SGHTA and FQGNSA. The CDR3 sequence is CASSRQGAFTGELFF. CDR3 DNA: TGTGCCAGCAGCAGACAGGGGGCCTTCACCGGGGAGCTGTTTTTT.

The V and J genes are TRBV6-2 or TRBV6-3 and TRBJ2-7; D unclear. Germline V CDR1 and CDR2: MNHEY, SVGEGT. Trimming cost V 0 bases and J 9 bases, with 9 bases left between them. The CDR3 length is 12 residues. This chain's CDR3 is CASSYSPMGQYF. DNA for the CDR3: TGTGCCAGCAGTTACTCCCCGATGGGGCAGTACTTC.

The CDR3 bases are TGTGCCAGCAGTTACAGCACTGAAGCTTTCTTT. Translating gives CASSYSTEAFF. V and J are TRBV6-2 or TRBV6-3 and TRBJ1-1; no reliable D call. This CDR3 contains 11 residues. Trimming cost V 2 bases and J 4 bases, with 2 bases left between them. The germline V gene encodes CDR1 MNHEY and CDR2 SVGEGT.

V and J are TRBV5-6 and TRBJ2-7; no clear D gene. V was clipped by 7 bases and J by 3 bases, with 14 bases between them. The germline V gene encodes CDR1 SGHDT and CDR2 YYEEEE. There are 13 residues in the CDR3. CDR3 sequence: CASLDRNLYEQYF. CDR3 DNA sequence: TGTGCCAGCTTGGACCGTAATCTCTACGAGCAGTACTTC.